The source of this T cell receptor beta chain is a study of T cell changes during pregnancy in multiple sclerosis. The table came from immunoSEQ multiplex PCR; TCRdb's copy has only in-frame clones and leaves some out. The table shows under 65,000 clones, with around 94% occurring only once. Germline V gene sequence: CDR1 SGHVS, CDR2 FNYEAQ. After removal of 5 bases from V and 6 bases from J, the junction contained 8 bases not matched to a gene. The CDR3 spans 16 residues. This clone has only one observation. V and J are TRBV7-6 and TRBJ2-1; TRBD2 agrees at 12 bases. Material: CD8+ T cells from peripheral blood mononuclear cells, obtained after pregnancy. The clonotype comes from a female donor with multiple sclerosis, enrolled in a pregnancy study. The CDR3 DNA reads as TGTGCCAGCAGCCCTCTGACTAGCGGGAGTACCAATGAGCAGTTCTTC. Its translation is CASSPLTSGSTNEQFF.